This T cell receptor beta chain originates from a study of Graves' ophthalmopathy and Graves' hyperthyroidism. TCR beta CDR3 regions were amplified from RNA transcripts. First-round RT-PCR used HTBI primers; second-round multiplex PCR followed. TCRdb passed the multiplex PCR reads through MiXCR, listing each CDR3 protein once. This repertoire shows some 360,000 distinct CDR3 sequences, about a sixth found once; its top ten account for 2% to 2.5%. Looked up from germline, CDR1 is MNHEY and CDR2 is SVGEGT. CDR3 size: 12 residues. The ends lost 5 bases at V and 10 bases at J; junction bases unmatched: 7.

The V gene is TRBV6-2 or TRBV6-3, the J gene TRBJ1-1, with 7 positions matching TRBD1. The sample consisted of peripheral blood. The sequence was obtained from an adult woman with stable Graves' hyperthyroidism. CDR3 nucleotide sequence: TGTGCCAGCAGTGCAACGACAGGGAGAGCTTTCTTT. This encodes CASSATTGRAFF.